This TCR beta chain was captured in a study of cytomegalovirus exposure and HLA in healthy donors. General observations from the study: Researchers reported that three CMV-associated chains were confirmed in vitro as CMV antigen-specific. Researchers catalogued about 150 TCR beta chains as cytomegalovirus-associated.

The donors belonged to the roughly 110-subject validation cohort, separate from the roughly 710-subject first cohort. The repertoire was sequenced with immunoSEQ multiplex PCR; TCRdb's copy has only in-frame clones and lacks some. Of fewer than 200,000 clones listed, 91% were seen once; the top ten hold 3% to 3.5%. This clone was counted a single time. Its antigen is currently unknown. Germline CDR1 and CDR2: SQVTM and ANQGSEA. Trimming pared 4 bases from V and 4 bases from J, leaving 10 bases between. CDR3 size: 12 residues. This TCR came from a woman aged 18-29 years in good health and CMV-seropositive. Sequenced: PBMCs. The rearrangement links TRBV29-1 to TRBJ1-2; D is undetermined. CDR3 coding DNA: TGCAGCGTTGTTGGGAGCGGCTATGGCTACACCTTC. It is translated as CSVVGSGYGYTF.